This TCR beta chain was recorded in a study of human T cells and chemical hapten exposure. General study findings and limits: Expanded TCRs showed more large CDR3 clusters than pre-sensitization or healthy control sets.

TCRdb independently ran MiXCR on the RACE reads; one entry per CDR3 protein. Of approximately 350,000 distinct CDR3 sequences in the sample, about 6.9% were seen once. Indicated time point: patch test 2, 6 weeks after DPC sensitization. Treatment described: therapeutic diphenylcyclopropenone sensitization with weekly scalp DPC. This clonotype was detected ten times or more. Its target is not known. This TCR came from a woman aged 18-29 years with alopecia areata. Some clones in this sample may be carry-over from other donors' samples. Material: whole blood, obtained in connection with sensitization to the hapten diphenylcyclopropenone (DPC).

CDR3 residues: CASIDQYSNQPQHF. CDR3 coding DNA: TGTGCCAGCATCGATCAGTATAGCAATCAGCCCCAGCATTTT. The rearrangement uses TRBV6-6 and TRBJ1-5; D is unclear. V shed 7 bases and J shed 0 bases, with 10 bases lying between them. Germline V CDR1 and CDR2: MNHNY, SVGAGI (reference sequence). The CDR3 sequence is 14 residues long.